This is a list of T cell receptor beta chains from one sample in a study of T-cell reconstitution after alpha-beta-depleted transplantation in children. Each CDR3 protein is one row after TCRdb ran MiXCR on the PCR reads. The sample lists about 640,000 distinct CDR3 sequences, over 10% occurring once. Sequenced material: PBMCs, mostly from graft donor cells, taken 360 days after TCRalphabeta/CD19-depleted stem cell transplant. These receptors came from a male patient aged 10 to 17 who had a stem cell transplant for acute myeloid leukemia, so the T cells may come from the graft donor. The CDR3 runs from the conserved cysteine through the conserved F or W. The D gene is left open where the match is weak.

V: TRBV28; D: -; CDR3: CASSPPGLNTEAFF
V: TRBV14; D: TRBD1; CDR3: CASSHSGTGHYEQYF
V: TRBV20-1; D: -; CDR3: CSASRVQGGTDTQYF
V: TRBV20-1; D: -; CDR3: CSASGIENTQYF
V: TRBV20-1; D: -; CDR3: CSARDLGLNYNEQFF
V: TRBV27; D: -; CDR3: CASSISPLETQYF
V: TRBV19; D: -; CDR3: CASSPRSLELSYNEQFF
V: TRBV6-5; D: TRBD2; CDR3: CASSYSISGVPSYNEQFF
V: TRBV20-1; D: TRBD2; CDR3: CSFTRGGYNNEQFF
V: TRBV14; D: -; CDR3: CASSPSTSWTQYF
V: TRBV29-1; D: -; CDR3: CSVLRPSSYNEQFF
V: TRBV4-2; D: -; CDR3: CASSQGPVSSGANVLTF
V: TRBV11-2; D: -; CDR3: CASSSLTRWETQYF
V: TRBV29-1; D: -; CDR3: CSFAGTPNSPLHF
V: TRBV18; D: -; CDR3: CASSPPGLGQPQHF
V: TRBV20-1; D: TRBD1; CDR3: CSACGTGAYEQYF
V: TRBV7-2; D: -; CDR3: CASSPGPDGTQYF
V: TRBV20-1; D: -; CDR3: CSAVPGLYEQYF
V: TRBV12-3/TRBV12-4; D: -; CDR3: CASSLAPRSEQFF
V: TRBV6-5; D: TRBD2; CDR3: CASRRTSGIPPDEQYF
V: TRBV6-5; D: TRBD2; CDR3: CASSSSPGGSSYNEQFF
V: TRBV12-3/TRBV12-4; D: -; CDR3: CASSFKWDGQFF
V: TRBV4-2; D: -; CDR3: CASPLGGGVHTGELFF
V: TRBV29-1; D: -; CDR3: CSARVERQFF
V: TRBV12-3/TRBV12-4; D: TRBD2; CDR3: CASTPSTSGRGGELFF
V: TRBV7-9; D: TRBD1; CDR3: CASSYRTGYYEQYF
V: TRBV5-1; D: -; CDR3: CASSLVTGSNNEQFF
V: TRBV7-6; D: -; CDR3: CASSLADMGQETQYF
V: TRBV5-4; D: -; CDR3: CASSSLEQRLRTGELFF
V: TRBV5-8; D: TRBD2; CDR3: CASSLGAGEGNEQFF
V: TRBV7-2; D: TRBD2; CDR3: CASSFALTSGTSIPYEQYF
V: TRBV28; D: -; CDR3: CASSSGGLGNEQFF
V: TRBV20-1; D: -; CDR3: CSARGGFADTQYF
V: TRBV6-5; D: -; CDR3: CASSYLRLVERTDTQYF
V: TRBV5-1; D: TRBD2; CDR3: CASGSAAGLADTQYF
V: TRBV29-1; D: -; CDR3: CSVEEQVTNNEQFF